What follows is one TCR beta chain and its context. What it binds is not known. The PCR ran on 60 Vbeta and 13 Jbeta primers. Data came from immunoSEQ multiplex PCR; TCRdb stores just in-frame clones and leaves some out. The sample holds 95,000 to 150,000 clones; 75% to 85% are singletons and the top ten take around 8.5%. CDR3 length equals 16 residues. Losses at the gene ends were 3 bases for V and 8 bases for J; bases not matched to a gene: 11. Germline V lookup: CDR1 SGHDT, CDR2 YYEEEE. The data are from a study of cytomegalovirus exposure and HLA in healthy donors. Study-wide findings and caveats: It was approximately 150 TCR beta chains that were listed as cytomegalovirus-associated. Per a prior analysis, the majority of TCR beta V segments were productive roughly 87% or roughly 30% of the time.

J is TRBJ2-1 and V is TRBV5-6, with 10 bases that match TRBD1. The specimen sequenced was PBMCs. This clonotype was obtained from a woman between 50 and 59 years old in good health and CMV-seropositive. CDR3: CASSSQGQGRGDEQFF. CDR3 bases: TGTGCCAGCAGCTCCCAGGGACAGGGGAGGGGCGATGAGCAGTTCTTC.